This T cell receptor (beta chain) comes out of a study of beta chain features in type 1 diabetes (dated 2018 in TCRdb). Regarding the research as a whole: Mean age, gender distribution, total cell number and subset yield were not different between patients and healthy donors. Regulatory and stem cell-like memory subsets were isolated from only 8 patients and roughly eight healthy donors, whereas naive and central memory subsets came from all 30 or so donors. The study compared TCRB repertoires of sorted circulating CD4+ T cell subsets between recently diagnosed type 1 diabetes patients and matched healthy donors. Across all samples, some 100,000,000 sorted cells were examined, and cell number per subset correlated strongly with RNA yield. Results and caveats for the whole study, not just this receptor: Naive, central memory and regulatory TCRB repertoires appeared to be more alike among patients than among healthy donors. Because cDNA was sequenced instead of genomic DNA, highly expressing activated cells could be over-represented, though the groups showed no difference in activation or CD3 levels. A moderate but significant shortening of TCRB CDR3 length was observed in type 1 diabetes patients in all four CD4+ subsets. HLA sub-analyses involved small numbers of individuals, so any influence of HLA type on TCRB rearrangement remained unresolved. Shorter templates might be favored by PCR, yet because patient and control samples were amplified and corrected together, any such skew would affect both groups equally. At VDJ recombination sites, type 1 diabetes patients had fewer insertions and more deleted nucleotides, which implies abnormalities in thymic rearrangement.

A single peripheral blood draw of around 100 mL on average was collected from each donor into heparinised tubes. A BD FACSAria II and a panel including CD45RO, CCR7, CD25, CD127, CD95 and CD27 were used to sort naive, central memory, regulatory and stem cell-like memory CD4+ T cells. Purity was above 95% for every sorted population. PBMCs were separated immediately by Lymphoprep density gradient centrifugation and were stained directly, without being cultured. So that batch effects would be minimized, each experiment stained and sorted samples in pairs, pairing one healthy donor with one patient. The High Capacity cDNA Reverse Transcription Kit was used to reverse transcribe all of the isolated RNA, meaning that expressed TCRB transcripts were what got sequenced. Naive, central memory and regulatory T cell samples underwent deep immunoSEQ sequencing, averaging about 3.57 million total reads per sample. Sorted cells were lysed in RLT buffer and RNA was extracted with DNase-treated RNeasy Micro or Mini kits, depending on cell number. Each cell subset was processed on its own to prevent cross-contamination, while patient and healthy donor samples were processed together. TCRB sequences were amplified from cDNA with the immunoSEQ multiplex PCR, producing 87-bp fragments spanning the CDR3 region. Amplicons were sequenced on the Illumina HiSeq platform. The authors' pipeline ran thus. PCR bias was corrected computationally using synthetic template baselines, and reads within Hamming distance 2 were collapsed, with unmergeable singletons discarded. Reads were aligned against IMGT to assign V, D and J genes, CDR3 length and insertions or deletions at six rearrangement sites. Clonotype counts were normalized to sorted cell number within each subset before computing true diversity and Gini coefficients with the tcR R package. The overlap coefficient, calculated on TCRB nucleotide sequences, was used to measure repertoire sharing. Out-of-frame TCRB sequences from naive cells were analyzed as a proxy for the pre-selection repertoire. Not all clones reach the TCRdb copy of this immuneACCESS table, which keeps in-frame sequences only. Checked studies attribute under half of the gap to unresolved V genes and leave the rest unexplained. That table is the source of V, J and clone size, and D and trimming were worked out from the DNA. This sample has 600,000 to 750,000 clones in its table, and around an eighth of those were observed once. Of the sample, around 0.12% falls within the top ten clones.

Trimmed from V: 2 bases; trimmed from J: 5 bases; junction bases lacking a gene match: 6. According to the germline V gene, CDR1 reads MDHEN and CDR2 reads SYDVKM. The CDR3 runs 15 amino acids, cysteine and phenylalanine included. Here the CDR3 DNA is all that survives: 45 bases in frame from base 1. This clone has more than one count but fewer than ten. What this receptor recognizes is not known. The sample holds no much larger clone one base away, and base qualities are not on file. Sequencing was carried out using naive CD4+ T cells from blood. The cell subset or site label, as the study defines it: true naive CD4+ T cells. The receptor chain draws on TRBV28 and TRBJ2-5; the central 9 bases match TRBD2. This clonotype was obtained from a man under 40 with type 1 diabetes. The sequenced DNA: TGTGCCAGCAGTTTACCGGGACTAGCTGGGGAGACCCAGTACTTC. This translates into CASSLPGLAGETQYF. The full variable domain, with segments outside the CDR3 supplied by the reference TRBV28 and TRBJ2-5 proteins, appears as DVKVTQSSRYLVKRTGEKVFLECVQDMDHENMFWYRQDPGLGLRLIYFSYDVKMKEKGDIPEGYSVSREKKERFSLILESASTNQTSMYLCASSLPGLAGETQYFGPGTRLLVL.